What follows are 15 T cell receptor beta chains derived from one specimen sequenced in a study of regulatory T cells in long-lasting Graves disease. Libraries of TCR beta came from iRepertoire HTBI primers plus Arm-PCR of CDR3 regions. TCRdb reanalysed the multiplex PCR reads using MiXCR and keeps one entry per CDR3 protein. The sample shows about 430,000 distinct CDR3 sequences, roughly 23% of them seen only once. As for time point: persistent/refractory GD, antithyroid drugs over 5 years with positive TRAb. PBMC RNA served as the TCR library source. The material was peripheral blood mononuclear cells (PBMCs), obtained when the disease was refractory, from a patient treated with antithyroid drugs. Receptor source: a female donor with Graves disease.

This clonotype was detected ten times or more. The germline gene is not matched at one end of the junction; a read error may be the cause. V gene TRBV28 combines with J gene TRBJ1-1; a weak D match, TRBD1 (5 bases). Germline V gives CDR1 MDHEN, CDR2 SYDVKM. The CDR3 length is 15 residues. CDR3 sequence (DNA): TGTGCCAGCAGTAGGGGTTCATGGCTCAACACTGAAACTTTCTTT. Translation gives CASSRGSWLNTETFF.

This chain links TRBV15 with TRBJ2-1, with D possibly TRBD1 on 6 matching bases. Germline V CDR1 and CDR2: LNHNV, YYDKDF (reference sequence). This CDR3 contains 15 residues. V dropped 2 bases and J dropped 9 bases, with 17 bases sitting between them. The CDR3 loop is CATSRTFGQFSEQFF. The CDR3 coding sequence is TGTGCCACCAGCAGAACATTTGGACAGTTCAGTGAGCAGTTCTTC. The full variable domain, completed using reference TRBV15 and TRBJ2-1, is DAMVIQNPRYQVTQFGKPVTLSCSQTLNHNVMYWYQQKSSQAPKLLFHYYDKDFNNEADTPDNFQSRRPNTSFCFLDIRSPGLGDTAMYLCATSRTFGQFSEQFFGPGTRLTVL.

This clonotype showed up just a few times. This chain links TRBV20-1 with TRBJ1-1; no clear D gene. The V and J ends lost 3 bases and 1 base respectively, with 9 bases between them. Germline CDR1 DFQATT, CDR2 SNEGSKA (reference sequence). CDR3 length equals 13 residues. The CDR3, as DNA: TGCAGTGCTAGGAGAACCGGGAACACTGAAGCTTTCTTT. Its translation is CSARRTGNTEAFF.

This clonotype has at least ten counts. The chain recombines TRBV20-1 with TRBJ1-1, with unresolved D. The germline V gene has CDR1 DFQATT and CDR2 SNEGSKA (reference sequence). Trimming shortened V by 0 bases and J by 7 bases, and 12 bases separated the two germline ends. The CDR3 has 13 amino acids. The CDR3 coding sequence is TGCAGTGCTAGAGACCACAGATCCCTTGAAGCTTTCTTT. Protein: CSARDHRSLEAFF.

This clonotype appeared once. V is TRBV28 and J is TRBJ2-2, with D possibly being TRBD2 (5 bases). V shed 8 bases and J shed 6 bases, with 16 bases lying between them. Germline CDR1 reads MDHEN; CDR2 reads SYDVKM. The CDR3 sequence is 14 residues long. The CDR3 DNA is TGTGCCAGCCGGGATCCCGCGGACGCCGGGGAGCTGTTTTTT. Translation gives CASRDPADAGELFF. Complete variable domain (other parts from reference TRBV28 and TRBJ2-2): DVKVTQSSRYLVKRTGEKVFLECVQDMDHENMFWYRQDPGLGLRLIYFSYDVKMKEKGDIPEGYSVSREKKERFSLILESASTNQTSMYLCASRDPADAGELFFGEGSRLTVL.

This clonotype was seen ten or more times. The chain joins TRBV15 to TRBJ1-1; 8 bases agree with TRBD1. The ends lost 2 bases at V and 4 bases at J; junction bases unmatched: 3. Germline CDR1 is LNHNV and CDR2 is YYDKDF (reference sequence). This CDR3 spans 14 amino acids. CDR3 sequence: CATSRQGAATEAFF. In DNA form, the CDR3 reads TGTGCCACCAGCAGACAGGGGGCGGCCACTGAAGCTTTCTTT. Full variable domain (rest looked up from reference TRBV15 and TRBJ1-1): DAMVIQNPRYQVTQFGKPVTLSCSQTLNHNVMYWYQQKSSQAPKLLFHYYDKDFNNEADTPDNFQSRRPNTSFCFLDIRSPGLGDTAMYLCATSRQGAATEAFFGQGTRLTVV.

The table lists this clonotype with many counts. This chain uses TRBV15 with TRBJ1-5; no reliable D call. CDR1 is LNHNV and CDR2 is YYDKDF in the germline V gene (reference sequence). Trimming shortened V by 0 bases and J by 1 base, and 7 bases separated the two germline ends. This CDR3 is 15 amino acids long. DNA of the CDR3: TGTGCCACCAGCAGAGACGTACCGAGCAATCAGCCCCAGCATTTT. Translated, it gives CATSRDVPSNQPQHF.

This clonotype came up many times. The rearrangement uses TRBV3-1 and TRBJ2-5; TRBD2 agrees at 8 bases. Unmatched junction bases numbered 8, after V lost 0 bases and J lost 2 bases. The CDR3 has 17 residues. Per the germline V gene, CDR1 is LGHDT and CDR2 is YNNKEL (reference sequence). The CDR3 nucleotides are TGTGCCAGCAGCCAAGATTTCGGCGGGAGGTATCAAGAGACCCAGTACTTC. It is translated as CASSQDFGGRYQETQYF.

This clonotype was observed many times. CDR3 bases: TGTGCCAGCAGTTTAGGTGGGAGAAGCCCCCACGAGCAGTACTTC. Its translation is CASSLGGRSPHEQYF. J is TRBJ2-7 and V is TRBV12-3 or TRBV12-4; tentatively, D is TRBD2 (5 bases). Between the trimmed V and J ends, which lost 1 base and 5 bases, there was a span of 15 bases. The CDR3 sequence is 15 residues long.

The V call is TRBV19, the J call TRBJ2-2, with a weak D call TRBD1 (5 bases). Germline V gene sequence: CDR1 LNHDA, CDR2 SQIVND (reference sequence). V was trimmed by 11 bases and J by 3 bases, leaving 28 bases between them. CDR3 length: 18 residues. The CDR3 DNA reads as TGTGCCGGTACCTCCTCCGTCGGGTGGCAGGGATACACCGGGGAGCTGTTTTTT. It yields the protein CAGTSSVGWQGYTGELFF. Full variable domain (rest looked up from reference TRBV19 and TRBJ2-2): DGGITQSPKYLFRKEGQNVTLSCEQNLNHDAMYWYRQDPGQGLRLIYYSQIVNDFQKGDIAEGYSVSREKKESFPLTVTSAQKNPTAFYLCAGTSSVGWQGYTGELFFGEGSRLTVL.

CDR3 bases: TGCGCCAGCAGCCAAGGAGGAAAGGGTCCGGTGTGGGAGACCCAGTACTTC. Residues: CASSQGGKGPVWETQYF. The chain carries TRBV4-1 and TRBJ2-5; D gene uncertain. Trimming left V 1 base short and J 5 bases short, with 20 bases between. Germline CDR1 and CDR2: MGHRA and YSYEKL. The CDR3 is 17 residues long.

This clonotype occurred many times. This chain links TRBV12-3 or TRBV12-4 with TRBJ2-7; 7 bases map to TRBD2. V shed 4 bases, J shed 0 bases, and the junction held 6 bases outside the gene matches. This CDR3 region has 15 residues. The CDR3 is CASSSRLAGSYEQYF. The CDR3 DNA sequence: TGTGCCAGCAGTTCCCGACTAGCCGGCTCCTACGAGCAGTACTTC.

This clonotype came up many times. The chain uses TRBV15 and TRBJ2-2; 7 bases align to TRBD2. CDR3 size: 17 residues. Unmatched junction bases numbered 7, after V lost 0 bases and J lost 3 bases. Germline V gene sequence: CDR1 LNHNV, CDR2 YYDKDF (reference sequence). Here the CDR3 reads CATSRDYRGDDTGELFF. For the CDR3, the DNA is TGTGCCACCAGCAGAGATTATCGGGGGGATGACACCGGGGAGCTGTTTTTT.

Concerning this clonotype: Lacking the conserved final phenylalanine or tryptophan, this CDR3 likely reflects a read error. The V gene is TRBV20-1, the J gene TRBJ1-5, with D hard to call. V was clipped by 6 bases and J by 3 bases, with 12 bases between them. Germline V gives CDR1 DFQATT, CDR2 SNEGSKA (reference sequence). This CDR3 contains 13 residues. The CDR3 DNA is TGCAGTGCCCAGAACGCAGACAATCAGCCCCAGCATCTT. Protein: CSAQNADNQPQHL.

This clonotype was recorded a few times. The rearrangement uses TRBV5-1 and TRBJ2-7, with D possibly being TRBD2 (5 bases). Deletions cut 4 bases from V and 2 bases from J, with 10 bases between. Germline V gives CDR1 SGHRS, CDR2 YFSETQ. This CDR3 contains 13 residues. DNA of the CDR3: TGCGCCAGCAGCCCGGAGGTCCCCTACGAGCAGTACTTC. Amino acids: CASSPEVPYEQYF.